A single sample is the source of the 2 T cell receptor beta chains below, sequenced in a study of T cell responses to AZD1222 COVID-19 vaccine. Clones were read by immunoSEQ multiplex PCR, and TCRdb kept only the in-frame ones, dropping some. The sample lists more than 80,000 clones; approximately 84% were seen once. The sample in question was peripheral blood, obtained on day 0 of AZD1222 vaccination. All receptors come from an adult in good health.

This clone appeared a few times. V is TRBV19 and J is TRBJ1-1; unclear D gene. The V gene's germline CDR1 is LNHDA and CDR2 SQIVND (reference sequence). CDR3 length: 13 amino acids. Trimming shortened V by 3 bases and J by 2 bases, and 7 bases separated the two germline ends. The DNA for the CDR3 is TGTGCCAGTAGTATCGGCAGAAACACTGAAGCTTTCTTT. Encoded protein: CASSIGRNTEAFF.

V usage is TRBV2 and J usage is TRBJ1-1; unclear D gene. Germline V gene lookup returns CDR1 SNHLY and CDR2 FYNNEI. There are 13 residues in the CDR3. Trimming cost V 4 bases and J 0 bases, with 6 bases left between them. CDR3 in amino acids: CASSATVNTEAFF. Here the CDR3 DNA reads TGTGCCAGCAGTGCAACAGTGAACACTGAAGCTTTCTTT.